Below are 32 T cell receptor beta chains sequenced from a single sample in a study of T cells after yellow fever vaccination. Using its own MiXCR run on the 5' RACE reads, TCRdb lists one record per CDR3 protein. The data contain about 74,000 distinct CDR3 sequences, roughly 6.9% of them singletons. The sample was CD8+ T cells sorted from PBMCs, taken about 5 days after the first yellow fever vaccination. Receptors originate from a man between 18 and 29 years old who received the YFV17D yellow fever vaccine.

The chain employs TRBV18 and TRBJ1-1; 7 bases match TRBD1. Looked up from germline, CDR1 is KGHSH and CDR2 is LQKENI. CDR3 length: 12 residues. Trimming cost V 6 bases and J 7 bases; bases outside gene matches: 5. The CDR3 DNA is TGTGCCAGCTCCCCCGACAGGGATGAAGCTTTCTTT. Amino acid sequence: CASSPDRDEAFF.

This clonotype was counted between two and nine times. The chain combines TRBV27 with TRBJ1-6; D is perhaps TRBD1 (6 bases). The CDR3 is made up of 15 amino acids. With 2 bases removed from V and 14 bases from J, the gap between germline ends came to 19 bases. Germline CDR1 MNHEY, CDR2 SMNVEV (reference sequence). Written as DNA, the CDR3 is TGTGCCAGCAGTTTAACTGGGGGCGGCCAGGTGGCCCTCCACTTT. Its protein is CASSLTGGGQVALHF.

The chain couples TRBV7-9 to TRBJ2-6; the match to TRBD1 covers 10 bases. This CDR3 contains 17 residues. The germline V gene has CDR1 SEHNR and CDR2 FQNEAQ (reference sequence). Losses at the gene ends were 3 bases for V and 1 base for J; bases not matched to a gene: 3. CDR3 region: CASSLGQGRSGANVLTF. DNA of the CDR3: TGTGCCAGCAGCTTGGGACAGGGGCGTTCTGGGGCCAACGTCCTGACTTTC.

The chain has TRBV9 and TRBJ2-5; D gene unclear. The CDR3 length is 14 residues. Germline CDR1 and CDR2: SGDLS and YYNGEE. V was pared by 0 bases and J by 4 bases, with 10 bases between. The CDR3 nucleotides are TGTGCCAGCAGCGTAGATGGGGTGATAGAGACCCAGTACTTC. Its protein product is CASSVDGVIETQYF.

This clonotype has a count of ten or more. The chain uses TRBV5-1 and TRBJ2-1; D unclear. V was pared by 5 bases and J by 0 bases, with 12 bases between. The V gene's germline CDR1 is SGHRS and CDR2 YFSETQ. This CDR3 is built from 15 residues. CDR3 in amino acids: CASSGLDGSYNEQFF. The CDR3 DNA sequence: TGCGCCAGCAGTGGGCTAGACGGCTCCTACAATGAGCAGTTCTTC.

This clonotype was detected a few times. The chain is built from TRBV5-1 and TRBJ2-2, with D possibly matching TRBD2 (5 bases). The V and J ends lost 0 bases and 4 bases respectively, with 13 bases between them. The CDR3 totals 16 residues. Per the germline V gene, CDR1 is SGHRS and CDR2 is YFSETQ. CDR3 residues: CASSLEPDSITGELFF. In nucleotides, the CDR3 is TGCGCCAGCAGCTTGGAGCCGGACTCCATCACCGGGGAGCTGTTTTTT.

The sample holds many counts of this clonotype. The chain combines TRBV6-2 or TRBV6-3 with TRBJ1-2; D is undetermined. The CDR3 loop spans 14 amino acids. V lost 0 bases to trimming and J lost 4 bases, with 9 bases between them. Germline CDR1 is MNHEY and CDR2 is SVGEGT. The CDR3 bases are TGTGCCAGCAGTTACTCGACGGGCCTCTATGGCTACACCTTC. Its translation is CASSYSTGLYGYTF.

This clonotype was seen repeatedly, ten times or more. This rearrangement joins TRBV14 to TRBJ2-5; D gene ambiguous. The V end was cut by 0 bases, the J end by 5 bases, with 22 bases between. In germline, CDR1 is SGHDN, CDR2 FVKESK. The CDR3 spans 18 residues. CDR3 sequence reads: CASSQDPPGVAIVETQYF. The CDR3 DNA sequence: TGTGCCAGCAGCCAAGACCCCCCTGGGGTAGCCATAGTGGAGACCCAGTACTTC.

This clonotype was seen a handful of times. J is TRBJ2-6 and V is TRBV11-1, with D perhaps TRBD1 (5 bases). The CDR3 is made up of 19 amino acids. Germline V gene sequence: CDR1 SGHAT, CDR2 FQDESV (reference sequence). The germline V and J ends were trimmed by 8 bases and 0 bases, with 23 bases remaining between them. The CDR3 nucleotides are TGTGCCAGCCGAACCCCCGCGAGCAGGGTCGTCTCTGGGGCCAACGTCCTGACTTTC. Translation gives CASRTPASRVVSGANVLTF.

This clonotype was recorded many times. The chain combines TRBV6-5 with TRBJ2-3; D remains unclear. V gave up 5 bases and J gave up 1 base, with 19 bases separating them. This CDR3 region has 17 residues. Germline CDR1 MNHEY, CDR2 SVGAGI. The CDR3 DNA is TGTGCCAGCAGTGATACCTCCCGGGCCCTAGGCACAGATACGCAGTATTTT. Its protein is CASSDTSRALGTDTQYF.

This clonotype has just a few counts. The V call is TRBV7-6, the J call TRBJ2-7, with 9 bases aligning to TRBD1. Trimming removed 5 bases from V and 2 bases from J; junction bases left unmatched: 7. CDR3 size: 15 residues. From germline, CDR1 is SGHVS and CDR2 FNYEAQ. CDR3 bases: TGTGCCAGCAGCCCAAGGGGACAGGGTACCTACGAGCAGTACTTC. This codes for CASSPRGQGTYEQYF.

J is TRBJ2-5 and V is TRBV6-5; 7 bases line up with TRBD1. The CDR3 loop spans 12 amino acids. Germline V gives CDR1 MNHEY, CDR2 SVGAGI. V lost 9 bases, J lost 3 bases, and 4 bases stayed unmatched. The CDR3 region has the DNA TGTGCCAGTGGACAGGCCGAAGAGACCCAGTACTTC. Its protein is CASGQAEETQYF.

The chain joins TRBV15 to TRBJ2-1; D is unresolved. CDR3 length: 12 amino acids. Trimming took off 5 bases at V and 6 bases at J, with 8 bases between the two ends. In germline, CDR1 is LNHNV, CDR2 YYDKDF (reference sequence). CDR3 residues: CATSSSLNEQFF. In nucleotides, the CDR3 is TGTGCCACCAGCTCCAGCCTCAATGAGCAGTTCTTC.

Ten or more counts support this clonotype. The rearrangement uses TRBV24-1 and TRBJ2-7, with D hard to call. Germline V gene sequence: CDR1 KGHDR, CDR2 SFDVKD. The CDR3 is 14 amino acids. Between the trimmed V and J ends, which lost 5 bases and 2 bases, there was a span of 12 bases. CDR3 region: CATSGSGATYEQYV. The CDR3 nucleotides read TGTGCCACCAGTGGCTCAGGCGCTACCTACGAGCAGTACGTC.

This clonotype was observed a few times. Here the CDR3 DNA reads TGTGCCAGCAGTTACGGTAGGGAGGCTGATGGCTACACCTTC. Protein product: CASSYGREADGYTF. The chain recombines TRBV6-2 or TRBV6-3 with TRBJ1-2, with D unclear. Looked up from germline, CDR1 is MNHEY and CDR2 is SVGEGT. The V end was cut by 2 bases, the J end by 6 bases, with 13 bases between. CDR3 length: 14 amino acids.

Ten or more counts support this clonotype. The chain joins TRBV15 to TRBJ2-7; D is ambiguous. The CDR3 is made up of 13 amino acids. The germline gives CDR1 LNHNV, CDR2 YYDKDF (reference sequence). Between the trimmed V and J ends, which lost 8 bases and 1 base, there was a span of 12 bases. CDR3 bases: TGTGCCACCCGGCTGGCTGGATCCTACGAGCAGTACGTC. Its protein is CATRLAGSYEQYV.

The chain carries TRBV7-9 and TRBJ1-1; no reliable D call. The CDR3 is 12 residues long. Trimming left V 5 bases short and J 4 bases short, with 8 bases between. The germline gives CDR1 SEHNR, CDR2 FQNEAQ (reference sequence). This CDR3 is CASSPEGTEAFF. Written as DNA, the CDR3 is TGTGCCAGCAGCCCAGAGGGCACTGAAGCTTTCTTT. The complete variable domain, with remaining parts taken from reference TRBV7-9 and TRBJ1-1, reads DTGVSQNPRHKITKRGQNVTFRCDPISEHNRLYWYRQTLGQGPEFLTYFQNEAQLEKSRLLSDRFSAERPKGSFSTLEIQRTEQGDSAMYLCASSPEGTEAFFGQGTRLTVV.

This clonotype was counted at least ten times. The CDR3 region is CASSYIGGPDTQYF. The CDR3 nucleotides are TGTGCCAGCAGTTACATCGGGGGGCCGGATACGCAGTATTTT. The chain is built from TRBV6-5 and TRBJ2-3, with TRBD2 as a possible D gene (7 bases). In germline, CDR1 is MNHEY, CDR2 SVGAGI. The ends were cut back, 2 bases at V and 6 bases at J, with 12 bases in the middle. This CDR3 is 14 amino acids long.

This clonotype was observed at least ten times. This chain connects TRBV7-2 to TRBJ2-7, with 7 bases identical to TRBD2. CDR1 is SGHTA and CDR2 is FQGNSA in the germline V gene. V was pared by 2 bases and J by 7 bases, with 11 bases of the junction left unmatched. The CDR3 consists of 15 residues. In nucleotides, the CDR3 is TGTGCCAGCAGCTTAAACGGGGGGACTTATAGGGAGCAGTACTTC. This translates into CASSLNGGTYREQYF.

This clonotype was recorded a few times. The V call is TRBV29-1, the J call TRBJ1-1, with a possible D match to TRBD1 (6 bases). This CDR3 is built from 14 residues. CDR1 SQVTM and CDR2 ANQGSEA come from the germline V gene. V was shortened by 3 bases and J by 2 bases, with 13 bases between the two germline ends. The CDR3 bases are TGCAGCGTTGAGGGGGGCGAGGTTAACACTGAAGCTTTCTTT. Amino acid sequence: CSVEGGEVNTEAFF. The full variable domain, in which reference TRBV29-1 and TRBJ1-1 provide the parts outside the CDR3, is SAVISQKPSRDICQRGTSLTIQCQVDSQVTMMFWYRQQPGQSLTLIATANQGSEATYESGFVIDKFPISRPNLTFSTLTVSNMSPEDSSIYLCSVEGGEVNTEAFFGQGTRLTVV.

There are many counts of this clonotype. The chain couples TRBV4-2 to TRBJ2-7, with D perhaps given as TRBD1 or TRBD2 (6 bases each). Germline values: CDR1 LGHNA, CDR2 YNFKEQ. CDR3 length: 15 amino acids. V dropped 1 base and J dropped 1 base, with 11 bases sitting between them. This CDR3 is CASSQVWGASYEQYF. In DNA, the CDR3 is TGTGCCAGCAGCCAAGTTTGGGGGGCATCCTACGAGCAGTACTTC.

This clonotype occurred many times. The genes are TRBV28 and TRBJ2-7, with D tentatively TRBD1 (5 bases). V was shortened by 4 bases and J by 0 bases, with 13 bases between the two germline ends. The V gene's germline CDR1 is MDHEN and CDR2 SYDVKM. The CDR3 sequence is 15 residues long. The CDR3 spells CASSYGHHLSYEQYF. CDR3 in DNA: TGTGCCAGCAGTTATGGACACCATCTCTCCTACGAGCAGTACTTC.

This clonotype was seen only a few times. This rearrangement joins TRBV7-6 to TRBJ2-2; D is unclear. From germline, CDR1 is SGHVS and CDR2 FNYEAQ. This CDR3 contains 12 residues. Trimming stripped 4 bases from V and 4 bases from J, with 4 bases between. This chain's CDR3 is CASSSITGELFF. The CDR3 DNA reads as TGTGCCAGCAGCTCAATCACCGGGGAGCTGTTTTTT.

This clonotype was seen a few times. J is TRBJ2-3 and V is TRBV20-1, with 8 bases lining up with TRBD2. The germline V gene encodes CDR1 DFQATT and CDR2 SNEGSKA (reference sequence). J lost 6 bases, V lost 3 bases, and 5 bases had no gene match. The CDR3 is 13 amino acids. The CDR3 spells CSASGGGKDTQYF. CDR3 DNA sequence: TGCAGTGCTAGCGGGGGGGGAAAGGATACGCAGTATTTT.

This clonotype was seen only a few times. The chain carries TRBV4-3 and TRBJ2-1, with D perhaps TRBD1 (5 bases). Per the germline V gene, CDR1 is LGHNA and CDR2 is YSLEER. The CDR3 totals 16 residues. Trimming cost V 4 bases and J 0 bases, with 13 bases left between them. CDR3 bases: TGCGCCAGCAGCCTGGACACCTCGAGCTCCTACAATGAGCAGTTCTTC. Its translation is CASSLDTSSSYNEQFF.

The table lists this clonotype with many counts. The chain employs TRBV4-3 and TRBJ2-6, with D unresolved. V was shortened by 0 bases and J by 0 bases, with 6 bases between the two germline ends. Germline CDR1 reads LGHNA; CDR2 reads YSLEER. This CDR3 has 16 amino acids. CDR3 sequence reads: CASSQDSHSGANVLTF. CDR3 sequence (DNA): TGCGCCAGCAGCCAAGACAGCCACTCTGGGGCCAACGTCCTGACTTTC.

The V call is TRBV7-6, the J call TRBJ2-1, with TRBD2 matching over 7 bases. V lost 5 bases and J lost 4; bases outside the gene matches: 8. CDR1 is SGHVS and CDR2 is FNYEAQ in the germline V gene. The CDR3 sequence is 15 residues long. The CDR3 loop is CASSPSGATYNEQFF. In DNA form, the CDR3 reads TGTGCCAGCAGCCCCAGCGGGGCTACGTACAATGAGCAGTTCTTC.

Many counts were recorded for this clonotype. This chain's CDR3 is CASSRGRGAQETQYF. As DNA, the CDR3 is TGTGCCAGTAGTAGGGGCCGGGGGGCCCAAGAGACCCAGTACTTC. The chain combines TRBV19 with TRBJ2-5; D may be TRBD2 (7 bases). Trimming stripped 4 bases from V and 1 base from J, with 13 bases between. The CDR3 sequence is 15 residues long. The germline gives CDR1 LNHDA, CDR2 SQIVND (reference sequence). Full variable domain (rest looked up from reference TRBV19 and TRBJ2-5): DGGITQSPKYLFRKEGQNVTLSCEQNLNHDAMYWYRQDPGQGLRLIYYSQIVNDFQKGDIAEGYSVSREKKESFPLTVTSAQKNPTAFYLCASSRGRGAQETQYFGPGTRLLVL.

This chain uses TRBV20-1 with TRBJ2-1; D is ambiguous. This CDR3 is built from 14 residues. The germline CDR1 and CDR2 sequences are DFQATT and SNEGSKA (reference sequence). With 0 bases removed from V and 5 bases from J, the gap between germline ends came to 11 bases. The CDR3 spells CSARERRLDNEQFF. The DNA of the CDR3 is TGCAGTGCTAGAGAGCGGCGGCTGGACAATGAGCAGTTCTTC.

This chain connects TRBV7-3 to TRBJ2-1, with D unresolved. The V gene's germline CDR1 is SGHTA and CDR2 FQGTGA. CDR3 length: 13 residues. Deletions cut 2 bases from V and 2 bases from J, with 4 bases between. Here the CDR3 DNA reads TGTGCCAGCAGCTTATTAGCCTACAATGAGCAGTTCTTC. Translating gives CASSLLAYNEQFF.

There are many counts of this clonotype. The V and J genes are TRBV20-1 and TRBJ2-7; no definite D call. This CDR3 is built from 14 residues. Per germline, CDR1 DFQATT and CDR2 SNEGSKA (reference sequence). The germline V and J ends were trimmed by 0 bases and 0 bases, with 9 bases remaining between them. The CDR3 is CSAREHISSYEQYV. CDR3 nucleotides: TGCAGTGCTAGAGAGCATATCAGCTCCTACGAGCAGTACGTC.

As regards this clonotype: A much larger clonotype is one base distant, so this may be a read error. CDR3 nucleotide sequence: TGTGCCACCAGTCGGACCTGGACCACCTACGAGCAGTACTTC. Amino acids: CATSRTWTTYEQYF. The V gene is TRBV24-1, the J gene TRBJ2-7, with D hard to call. Trimming cost V 6 bases and J 2 bases, with 13 bases left between them. Germline assignment: CDR1 KGHDR and CDR2 SFDVKD. This CDR3 contains 14 residues.